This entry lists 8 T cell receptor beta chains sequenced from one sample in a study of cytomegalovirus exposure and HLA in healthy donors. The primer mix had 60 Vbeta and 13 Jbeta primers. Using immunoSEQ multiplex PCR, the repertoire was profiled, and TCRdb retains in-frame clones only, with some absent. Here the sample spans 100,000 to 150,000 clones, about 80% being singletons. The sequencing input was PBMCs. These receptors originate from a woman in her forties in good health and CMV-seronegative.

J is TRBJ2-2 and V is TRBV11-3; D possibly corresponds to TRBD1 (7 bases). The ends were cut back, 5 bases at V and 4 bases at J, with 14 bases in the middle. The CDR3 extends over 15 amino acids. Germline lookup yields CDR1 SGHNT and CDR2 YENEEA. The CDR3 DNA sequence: TGTGCCAGCAGCGCTCAGGGGGGAGGCACCGGGGAGCTGTTTTTT. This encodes CASSAQGGGTGELFF.

CDR3 amino acids: CASSVAERGSSYNEQFF. The CDR3 region has the DNA TGTGCCAGCAGCGTAGCGGAGCGGGGGAGCTCCTACAATGAGCAGTTCTTC. The chain couples TRBV9 to TRBJ2-1; TRBD2 aligns across 8 bases. The CDR3 extends over 17 amino acids. With 0 bases clipped from V and 0 bases from J, the junction kept 5 bases outside the gene matches. From germline, CDR1 is SGDLS and CDR2 YYNGEE.

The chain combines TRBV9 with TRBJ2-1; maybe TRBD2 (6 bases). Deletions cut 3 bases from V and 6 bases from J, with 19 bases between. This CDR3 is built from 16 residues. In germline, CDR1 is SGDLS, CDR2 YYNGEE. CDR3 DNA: TGTGCCAGCAGCGCCCGACCCAGGGAGGATGGCAATGAGCAGTTCTTC. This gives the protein CASSARPREDGNEQFF. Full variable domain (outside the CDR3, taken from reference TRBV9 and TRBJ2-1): DSGVTQTPKHLITATGQRVTLRCSPRSGDLSVYWYQQSLDQGLQFLIQYYNGEERAKGNILERFSAQQFPDLHSELNLSSLELGDSALYFCASSARPREDGNEQFFGPGTRLTVL.

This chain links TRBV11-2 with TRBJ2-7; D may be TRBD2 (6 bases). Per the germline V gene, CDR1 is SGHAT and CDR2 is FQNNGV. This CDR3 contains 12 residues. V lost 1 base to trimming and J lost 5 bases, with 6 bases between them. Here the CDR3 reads CASSLAGDEQYF. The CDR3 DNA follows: TGTGCCAGCAGCTTAGCGGGGGACGAGCAGTACTTC.

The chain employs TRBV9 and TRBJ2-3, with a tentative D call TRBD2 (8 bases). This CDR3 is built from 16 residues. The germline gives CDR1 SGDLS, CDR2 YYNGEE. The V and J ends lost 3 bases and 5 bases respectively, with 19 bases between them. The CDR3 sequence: CASSAGGGASRDTQYF. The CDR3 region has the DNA TGTGCCAGCAGCGCGGGAGGGGGCGCCTCTCGAGATACGCAGTATTTT.

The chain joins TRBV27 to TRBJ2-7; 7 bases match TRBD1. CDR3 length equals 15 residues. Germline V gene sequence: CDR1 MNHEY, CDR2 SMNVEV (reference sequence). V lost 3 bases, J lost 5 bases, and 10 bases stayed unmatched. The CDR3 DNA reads TGTGCCAGCAGTTTTAGGGGGCTTCTGTGGGACGAGCAGTACTTC. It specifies CASSFRGLLWDEQYF.

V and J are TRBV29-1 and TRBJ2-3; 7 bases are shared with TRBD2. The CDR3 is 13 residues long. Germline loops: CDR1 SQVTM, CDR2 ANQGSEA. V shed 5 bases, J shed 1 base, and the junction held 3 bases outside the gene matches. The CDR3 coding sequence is TGCAGCGTTCATGCGGGGGGCACAGATACGCAGTATTTT. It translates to CSVHAGGTDTQYF.

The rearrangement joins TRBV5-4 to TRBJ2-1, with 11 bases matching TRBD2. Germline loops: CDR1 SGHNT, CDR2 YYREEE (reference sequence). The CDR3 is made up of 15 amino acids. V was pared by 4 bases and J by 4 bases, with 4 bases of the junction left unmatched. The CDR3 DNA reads TGTGCCAGCAGCCCCGGGACTAGCGGTTACAATGAGCAGTTCTTC. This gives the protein CASSPGTSGYNEQFF. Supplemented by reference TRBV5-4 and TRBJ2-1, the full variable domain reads ETGVTQSPTHLIKTRGQQVTLRCSSQSGHNTVSWYQQALGQGPQFIFQYYREEENGRGNFPPRFSGLQFPNYSSELNVNALELDDSALYLCASSPGTSGYNEQFFGPGTRLTVL.